This T cell receptor (beta chain) was recorded in a study of T cells in Graves' hyperthyroidism and ophthalmopathy. There were TCR beta CDR3 regions amplified from RNA transcripts. Using the HTBI primer set, a first-round RT-PCR was run on the TCR CDR3. TCRdb called the multiplex PCR reads again in MiXCR, with one record for every CDR3 protein. The sample has 450,000 to 700,000 distinct CDR3 sequences, around 45% seen once. Germline assignment: CDR1 DFQATT and CDR2 SNEGSKA (reference sequence). The V end lost 0 bases, the J end lost 3 bases, and 11 bases lay between the germline ends. CDR3 length: 14 residues.

Sequencing was carried out using peripheral blood or thyroid tissue (not recorded which). This TCR derives from an adult woman with Graves' disease, either hyperthyroidism or ophthalmopathy (not recorded which). The chain couples TRBV20-1 to TRBJ1-1; D is undetermined. CDR3 amino acids: CSAREKGSDTEAFF. The CDR3 coding sequence is TGCAGTGCTAGAGAAAAGGGATCGGACACTGAAGCTTTCTTT.